Following are 17 T cell receptor beta chains from one sample sequenced in a study of regulatory T cells in long-lasting Graves disease. CDR3-region Arm-PCR and iRepertoire HTBI primers produced the TCR beta libraries. TCRdb re-analysed the multiplex PCR reads in MiXCR, keeping a single row per CDR3 protein. The sample consists of over 350,000 distinct CDR3 sequences, around 15% of them appearing once. Time point reported: newly diagnosed GD, antithyroid drugs for less than 3 months. From RNA extracted from PBMCs, the TCR library was made. The same sample was also studied in work on T cells in Graves' hyperthyroidism and ophthalmopathy.

The specimen was peripheral blood mononuclear cells (PBMCs), collected at new diagnosis, from a patient treated with antithyroid drugs. These receptors all stem from a woman in her forties or fifties with Graves disease.

The table lists this clonotype with many counts. The rearrangement joins TRBV5-1 to TRBJ2-1; the match to TRBD2 covers 9 bases. Germline CDR1 is SGHRS and CDR2 is YFSETQ. The CDR3 loop spans 16 amino acids. V lost 0 bases, J lost 7 bases, and 8 bases stayed unmatched. CDR3 coding DNA: TGCGCCAGCAGCTTGGTTGCGGGAGGGCTCCAGAATGAGCAGTTCTTC. Its translation is CASSLVAGGLQNEQFF.

Many counts were recorded for this clonotype. The chain has TRBV28 and TRBJ2-3; D gene unclear. Germline V lookup: CDR1 MDHEN, CDR2 SYDVKM. The CDR3 extends over 11 amino acids. The V end was cut by 6 bases, the J end by 5 bases, with 6 bases between. Here the CDR3 reads CASRGGDTQYF. The CDR3 DNA reads as TGTGCCAGCAGGGGTGGAGATACGCAGTATTTT.

This clonotype has a count of ten or more. The chain joins TRBV12-3 or TRBV12-4 to TRBJ2-3; 16 positions agree with TRBD2. This CDR3 contains 18 residues. The J segment lost 4 bases and the V segment lost 3 bases, leaving 7 bases of the junction unmatched. DNA of the CDR3: TGTGCCAGCAGTTTGGGACTAGCGGGAGGGCCGGCTGCAGATACGCAGTATTTT. Protein: CASSLGLAGGPAADTQYF.

This clonotype has just a few counts. The rearrangement joins TRBV29-1 to TRBJ2-7; D is perhaps TRBD1 (6 bases). The V gene's germline CDR1 is SQVTM and CDR2 ANQGSEA. V lost 4 bases, J lost 2 bases, and 15 bases lay in between. The CDR3 totals 14 residues. CDR3 region: CSVVGVTGTYEQYF. For the CDR3, the DNA is TGCAGCGTTGTTGGTGTTACAGGGACCTACGAGCAGTACTTC.

This clonotype was seen many times. This sequence joins TRBV6-1 and TRBJ2-5, with 8 bases fitting TRBD1. The CDR3 sequence is 15 residues long. Unmatched junction bases numbered 10, after V lost 6 bases and J lost 4 bases. Germline CDR1 is MNHNS and CDR2 is SASEGT. CDR3 DNA sequence: TGTGCCAGCAGGGACGCAGGGGGCGAGGCAGAGACCCAGTACTTC. Its protein product is CASRDAGGEAETQYF.

The chain has TRBV5-1 and TRBJ1-1; D may be TRBD1 (6 bases). V was shortened by 2 bases and J by 0 bases, with 11 bases between the two germline ends. The V gene's germline CDR1 is SGHRS and CDR2 YFSETQ. The CDR3 is 15 residues long. CDR3 amino acids: CASSLQGGVNTEAFF. CDR3 coding DNA: TGCGCCAGCAGCTTACAGGGTGGTGTGAACACTGAAGCTTTCTTT.

This clonotype was recorded many times. Written as DNA, the CDR3 is TGTGCCAGCAATCCTCCGGGACCACGCAATCAGCCCCAGCATTTT. Translating it yields CASNPPGPRNQPQHF. The V call is TRBV28, the J call TRBJ1-5; possibly TRBD1 for D (5 bases). Germline assignment: CDR1 MDHEN and CDR2 SYDVKM. The CDR3 runs to 15 residues. V was clipped by 7 bases and J by 2 bases, with 15 bases between them.

Worth noting for this clonotype: The likely explanation is a read error, given a far larger clone one base away. V usage is TRBV28 and J usage is TRBJ2-4; 8 positions agree with TRBD2. From germline, CDR1 is MDHEN and CDR2 SYDVKM. The CDR3 is 18 amino acids. V lost 2 bases, J lost 13 bases, and 22 bases stayed unmatched. As DNA, the CDR3 is TGTGCCAGCAGTTTACCGCGAACTAGCGGATTTTATGGTAATGAGCAGTACTTC. This codes for CASSLPRTSGFYGNEQYF. The variable domain in full, with the rest retrieved from reference TRBV28 and TRBJ2-4, is DVKVTQSSRYLVKRTGEKVFLECVQDMDHENMFWYRQDPGLGLRLIYFSYDVKMKEKGDIPEGYSVSREKKERFSLILESASTNQTSMYLCASSLPRTSGFYGNEQYFGAGTRLSVL.

This clonotype was seen repeatedly, ten times or more. The rearrangement links TRBV6-1 to TRBJ2-7; D is uncertain. Germline CDR1 and CDR2: MNHNS and SASEGT. V was pared by 7 bases and J by 0 bases, with 13 bases between. This CDR3 has 14 residues. The CDR3 here is CASTSRIPSYEQYF. In DNA form, the CDR3 reads TGTGCCAGCACCTCCCGGATACCCTCCTACGAGCAGTACTTC.

This clonotype was seen ten or more times. J is TRBJ1-3 and V is TRBV2; 10 bases map to TRBD1. The CDR3 runs 14 residues. J gave up 7 bases and V 1 base, and 1 base lay outside the gene matches. CDR1 and CDR2 (germline): SNHLY, FYNNEI. Here the CDR3 reads CASSEEDRGNTIYF. The CDR3 DNA reads as TGTGCCAGCAGTGAAGAGGACAGGGGGAACACCATATATTTT.

This clonotype was counted at least ten times. The chain employs TRBV29-1 and TRBJ2-3, with 9 bases fitting TRBD2. CDR3 length equals 16 residues. V shed 3 bases, J shed 2 bases, and the junction held 9 bases outside the gene matches. CDR1 is SQVTM and CDR2 is ANQGSEA in the germline V gene. The chain's CDR3 is CSVEGLAGPITDTQYF. In nucleotides, the CDR3 is TGCAGCGTTGAGGGGCTAGCGGGACCTATCACAGATACGCAGTATTTT.

This clonotype showed up just a few times. The chain recombines TRBV7-9 with TRBJ1-1; D unresolved. The CDR3 spans 12 residues. Germline V gives CDR1 SEHNR, CDR2 FQNEAQ (reference sequence). Trimming took 9 bases from V and 0 from J, leaving 8 bases between them. CDR3 sequence reads: CASARVNTEAFF. In DNA, the CDR3 is TGTGCCAGTGCAAGGGTGAACACTGAAGCTTTCTTT.

The CDR3: CSARDFTLGREIINEQFF. In nucleotides, the CDR3 is TGCAGTGCTAGAGATTTTACTCTCGGCAGGGAAATAATCAATGAGCAGTTCTTC. The rearrangement links TRBV20-1 to TRBJ2-1, with D possibly TRBD1 on 5 matching bases. The germline V and J ends were trimmed by 0 bases and 6 bases, with 24 bases remaining between them. The CDR3 consists of 18 residues. From germline, CDR1 is DFQATT and CDR2 SNEGSKA (reference sequence).

This clonotype was picked up many times. The rearrangement uses TRBV28 and TRBJ1-2, with 7 positions matching TRBD1. This CDR3 region has 15 residues. V was pared by 6 bases and J by 7 bases, with 14 bases of the junction left unmatched. Germline V gene lookup returns CDR1 MDHEN and CDR2 SYDVKM. This chain's CDR3 is CASRPSVGGLGGYTF. The CDR3 DNA is TGTGCCAGCAGGCCTTCTGTAGGGGGCTTGGGTGGCTACACCTTC.

This clonotype was seen only a few times. The chain has TRBV20-1 and TRBJ1-2; 7 nucleotides align to TRBD1. CDR1 and CDR2 (germline): DFQATT, SNEGSKA (reference sequence). V trimming: 3 bases; J trimming: 8 bases; junction bases outside the gene matches: 9. This CDR3 is 13 amino acids long. CDR3: CSARETGFDGYTF. CDR3 coding DNA: TGCAGTGCTAGGGAGACAGGGTTCGACGGCTACACCTTC.

This clonotype came up many times. The gene calls are TRBV7-9 and TRBJ2-7; weak D call: TRBD2 (6 bases). CDR3 length: 13 residues. The V end lost 4 bases, the J end lost 9 bases, and 16 bases lay between the germline ends. The germline V gene has CDR1 SEHNR and CDR2 FQNEAQ (reference sequence). The chain's CDR3 is CASSSEGFGGQYF. In DNA form, the CDR3 reads TGTGCCAGCAGCTCGGAGGGGTTCGGCGGGCAGTACTTC.

The table lists this clonotype with many counts. The genes are TRBV20-1 and TRBJ2-1; unclear D gene. V lost 6 bases to trimming and J lost 4 bases, with 19 bases between them. The CDR3 is 15 residues long. Per germline, CDR1 DFQATT and CDR2 SNEGSKA (reference sequence). CDR3 sequence (DNA): TGCAGTGCCAGCCCAACCCTGTCAGGATACAATGAGCAGTTCTTC. Encoded protein: CSASPTLSGYNEQFF.